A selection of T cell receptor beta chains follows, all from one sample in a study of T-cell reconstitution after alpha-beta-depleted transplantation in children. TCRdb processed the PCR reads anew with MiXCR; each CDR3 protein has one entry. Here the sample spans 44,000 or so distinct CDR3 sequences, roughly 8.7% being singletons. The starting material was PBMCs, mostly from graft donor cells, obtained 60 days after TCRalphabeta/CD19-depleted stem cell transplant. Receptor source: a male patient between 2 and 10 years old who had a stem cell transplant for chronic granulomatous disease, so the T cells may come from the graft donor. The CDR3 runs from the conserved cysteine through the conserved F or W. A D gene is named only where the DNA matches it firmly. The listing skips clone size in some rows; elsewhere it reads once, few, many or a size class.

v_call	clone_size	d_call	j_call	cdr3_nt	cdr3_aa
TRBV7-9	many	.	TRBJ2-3	TGTGCCAGCAGCCCCTCGGGCGGGACCACAGATACGCAGTATTTT	CASSPSGGTTDTQYF
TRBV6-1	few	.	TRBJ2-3	TGTGCCATCAAGCCGGGCCGCTACACAGATACGCAGTATTTT	CAIKPGRYTDTQYF
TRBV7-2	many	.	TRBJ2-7	TGTGCCAGCAGCTTAGTCCTAGCGAACTACGAGCAGTACTTC	CASSLVLANYEQYF
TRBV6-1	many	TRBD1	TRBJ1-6	TGTGCCAGCAGTGAAGATGAGACAGGGGTTAAGAATTCACCCCTCCACTTT	CASSEDETGVKNSPLHF
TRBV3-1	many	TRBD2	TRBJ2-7	TGTGCCAGCAGCCTCGGGACTAGCGGCATGGGAGAGCAGTACTTC	CASSLGTSGMGEQYF
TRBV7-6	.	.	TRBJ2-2	TGTGCCAGCAGCGGACTTGGCGCCGGGGAGCTGTTTTTT	CASSGLGAGELFF
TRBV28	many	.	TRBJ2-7	TGTGCCAGCAGTTTTAGGCCGGGAGCCCTCGAGCAGTACTTC	CASSFRPGALEQYF
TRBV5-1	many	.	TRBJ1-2	TGCGCCAGCAGCTTGGGGGACGTATATGGCTACACCTTC	CASSLGDVYGYTF
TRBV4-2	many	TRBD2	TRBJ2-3	TGTGCCAGCAGCCCACTCAAGCTTCTAGCGGGAGGACTAGATACGCAGTATTTT	CASSPLKLLAGGLDTQYF
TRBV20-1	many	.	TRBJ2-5	TGCAGTGGAGGGCGAGAGCTGGCGCGGGAGACCCAGTACTTC	CSGGRELARETQYF
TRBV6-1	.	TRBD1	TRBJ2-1	TGTGCCAGCACTGAAGACAGGGGGCTTATCGGGCTAGTCCGCCGGGAGCAGTTCTTC	CASTEDRGLIGLVRREQFF
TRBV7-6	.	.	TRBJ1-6	TGTGCCAGCAGCTCCGGACCGGGGAAAAATTCACCCCTCCACTTT	CASSSGPGKNSPLHF
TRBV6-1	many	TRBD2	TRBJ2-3	TGTGCCAGCAGTGAGAAGGCTAGCGGGAGGAGCCCAGATACGCAGTATTTT	CASSEKASGRSPDTQYF
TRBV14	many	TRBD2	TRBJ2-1	TGTGCCAGCAGCCCAAAAGCGGGAGGGCCGTCCTACAATGAGCAGTTCTTC	CASSPKAGGPSYNEQFF
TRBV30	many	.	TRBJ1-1	TGTGCCTGGAGCCGAACTATGAACACTGAAGCTTTCTTT	CAWSRTMNTEAFF
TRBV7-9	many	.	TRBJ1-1	TGTGCCAGCAGCTTAGTGTCCAGTGGGAACACTGAAGCTTTCTTT	CASSLVSSGNTEAFF
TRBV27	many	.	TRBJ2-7	TGTGCCAGCAGTTTCGCTAGCTCCTACGAGCAGTACTTC	CASSFASSYEQYF